This TCR beta chain came from a study of cytomegalovirus exposure and HLA in healthy donors. General study results and limits: V- and J-gene trimming in TCR beta was tied to a missense DCLRE1C variant by an analysis performed later. An analysis done earlier found most TCR beta V segments productive about 87% or about 30% of the time. Researchers catalogued roughly 170 TCR beta chains as cytomegalovirus-associated.

Amplification used 60 Vbeta primers and 13 Jbeta primers. TCRdb keeps only in-frame clones here, not all; method: immunoSEQ multiplex PCR. The sample contains 100,000 to 150,000 clones, about 80% of which appear only once. This clone was recorded once. The antigen remains unidentified. This CDR3 is 11 amino acids long. Germline values: CDR1 GTSNPN, CDR2 SVGIG (reference sequence). V dropped 4 bases and J dropped 1 base, with 4 bases sitting between them. Sequencing was carried out using PBMCs. V is TRBV30 and J is TRBJ1-1; D is unresolved. The source is a man in his sixties in good health and CMV-seropositive. CDR3 DNA sequence: TGTGCCTGGAAACAGAACACTGAAGCTTTCTTT. This encodes CAWKQNTEAFF.